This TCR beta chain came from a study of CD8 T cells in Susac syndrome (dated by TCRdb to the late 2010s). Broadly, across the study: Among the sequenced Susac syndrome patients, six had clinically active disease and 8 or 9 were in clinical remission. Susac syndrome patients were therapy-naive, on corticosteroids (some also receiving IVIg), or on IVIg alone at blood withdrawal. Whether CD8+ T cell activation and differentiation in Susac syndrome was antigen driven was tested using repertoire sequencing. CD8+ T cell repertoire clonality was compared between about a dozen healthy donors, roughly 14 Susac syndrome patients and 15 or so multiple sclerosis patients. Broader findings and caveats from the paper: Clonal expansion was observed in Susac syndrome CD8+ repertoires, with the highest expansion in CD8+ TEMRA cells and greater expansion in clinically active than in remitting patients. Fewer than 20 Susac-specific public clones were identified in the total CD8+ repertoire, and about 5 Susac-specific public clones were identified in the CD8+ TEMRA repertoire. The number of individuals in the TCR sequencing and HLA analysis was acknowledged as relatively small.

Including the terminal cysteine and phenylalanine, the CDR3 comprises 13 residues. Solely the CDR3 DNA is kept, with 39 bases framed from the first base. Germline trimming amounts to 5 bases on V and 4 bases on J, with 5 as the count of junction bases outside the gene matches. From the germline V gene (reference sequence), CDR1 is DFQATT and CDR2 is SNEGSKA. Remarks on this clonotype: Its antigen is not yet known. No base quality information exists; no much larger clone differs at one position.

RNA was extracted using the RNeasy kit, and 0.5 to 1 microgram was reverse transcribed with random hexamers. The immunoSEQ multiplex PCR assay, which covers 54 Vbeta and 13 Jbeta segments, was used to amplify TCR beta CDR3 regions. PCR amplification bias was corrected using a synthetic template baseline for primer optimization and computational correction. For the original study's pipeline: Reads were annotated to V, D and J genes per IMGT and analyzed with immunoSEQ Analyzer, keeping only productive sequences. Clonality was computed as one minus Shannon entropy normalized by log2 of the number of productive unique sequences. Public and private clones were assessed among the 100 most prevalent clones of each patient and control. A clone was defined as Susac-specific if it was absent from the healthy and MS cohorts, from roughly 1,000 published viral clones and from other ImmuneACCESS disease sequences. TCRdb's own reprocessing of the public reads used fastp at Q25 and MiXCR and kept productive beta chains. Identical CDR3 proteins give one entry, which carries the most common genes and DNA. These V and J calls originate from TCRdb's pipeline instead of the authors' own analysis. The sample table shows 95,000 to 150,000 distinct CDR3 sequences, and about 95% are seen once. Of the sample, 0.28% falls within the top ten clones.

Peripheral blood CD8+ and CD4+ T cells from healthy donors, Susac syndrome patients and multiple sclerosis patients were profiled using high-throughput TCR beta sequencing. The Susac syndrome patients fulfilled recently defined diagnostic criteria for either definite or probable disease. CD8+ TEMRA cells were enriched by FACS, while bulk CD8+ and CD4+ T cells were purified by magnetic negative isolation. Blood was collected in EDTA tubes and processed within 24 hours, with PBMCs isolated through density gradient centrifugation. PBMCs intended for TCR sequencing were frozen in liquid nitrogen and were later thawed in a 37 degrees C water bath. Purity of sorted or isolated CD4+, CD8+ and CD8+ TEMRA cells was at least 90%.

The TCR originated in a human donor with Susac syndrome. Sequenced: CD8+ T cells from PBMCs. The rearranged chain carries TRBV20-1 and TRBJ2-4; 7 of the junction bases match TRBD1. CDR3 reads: CSAPDRNKNIQYF. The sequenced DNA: TGCAGTGCTCCGGACAGGAATAAAAACATTCAGTACTTC.